Listed here are 19 T cell receptor beta chains from one sample, sequenced in a study of blood T cell repertoires in COVID-19 (dated by TCRdb to between 2020 and 2021). The library was obtained by the immunoSEQ multiplex PCR assay. TCRdb's version of the immuneACCESS table is confined to in-frame rearrangements and falls short of the full clone set. An unresolved V gene accounts for under half of the shortfall where checked; the remainder is of unknown origin. The sample profile shows fewer than 100,000 clones; 91% of them were found once. 1.9% of the sample is in the top ten clones. The sequenced sample consisted of peripheral blood. These receptor sequences come from a woman aged 45 to 65 in a cohort sampled during active COVID-19.

This chain joins TRBV10-3 and TRBJ2-2; 7 bases fit TRBD1. Germline CDR1 ENHRY, CDR2 SYGVKD. After removal of 11 bases from V and 3 bases from J, the junction contained 6 bases not matched to a gene. CDR3 length: 13 residues. CDR3 region: CALRQGDTGELFF. The CDR3 DNA sequence: TGTGCCCTCCGACAGGGTGACACCGGGGAGCTGTTTTTT.

This chain uses TRBV5-1 with TRBJ2-7; 8 bases are a match to TRBD1. The V gene's germline CDR1 is SGHRS and CDR2 YFSETQ. V lost 0 bases and J lost 4; bases outside the gene matches: 6. The CDR3 runs 15 residues. The CDR3 region is CASSLVGTGNYEQYF. Written as DNA, the CDR3 is TGCGCCAGCAGCTTGGTAGGGACAGGCAATTACGAGCAGTACTTC.

V and J are TRBV10-3 and TRBJ2-7, with 9 positions matching TRBD2. V lost 0 bases to trimming and J lost 2 bases; unmatched junction nucleotides: 5. The CDR3 is made up of 16 amino acids. The V gene's germline CDR1 is ENHRY and CDR2 SYGVKD. CDR3 nucleotides: TGTGCCATCAGTGAGTCGGCGGGAGGGTTGGCCTACGAGCAGTACTTC. This sequence encodes CAISESAGGLAYEQYF.

The CDR3 sequence is CASSSSGTGHNQPQHF. The CDR3, as DNA: TGTGCCAGTAGTAGTTCCGGGACAGGGCACAATCAGCCCCAGCATTTT. The J gene is TRBJ1-5, the V gene TRBV19; 9 nucleotides align to TRBD1. V was clipped by 4 bases and J by 3 bases; unmatched bases: 7. The germline V gene encodes CDR1 LNHDA and CDR2 SQIVND (reference sequence). The CDR3 consists of 16 residues. The variable domain in full, completed from reference TRBV19 and TRBJ1-5, reads DGGITQSPKYLFRKEGQNVTLSCEQNLNHDAMYWYRQDPGQGLRLIYYSQIVNDFQKGDIAEGYSVSREKKESFPLTVTSAQKNPTAFYLCASSSSGTGHNQPQHFGDGTRLSIL.

This chain uses TRBV19 with TRBJ1-2; possible D gene TRBD1, 5 bases. V gave up 9 bases and J gave up 4 bases, with 24 bases separating them. CDR3 length: 16 amino acids. Germline V gene data show CDR1 as LNHDA and CDR2 as SQIVND (reference sequence). CDR3 nucleotide sequence: TGTGCCAGCCTCTCCACCGGGACCGGGGGAGGCTATGGCTACACCTTC. It translates to CASLSTGTGGGYGYTF.

About this clone: Other DNA sequences within the sample encode an identical CDR3. This chain connects TRBV4-1 to TRBJ2-7, with D unresolved. V was cut by 1 base and J by 0 bases, with 4 bases left in between. The CDR3 has 13 amino acids. The germline gives CDR1 MGHRA, CDR2 YSYEKL. The DNA of the CDR3 is TGCGCCAGCAGCCAAGGGGCCTCCTACGAGCAGTACTTC. Its protein product is CASSQGASYEQYF.

The genes are TRBV27 and TRBJ1-1; possible D gene TRBD1, 5 bases. Trimming removed 6 bases at V and 1 base at J, with 9 bases between. CDR3 length: 13 amino acids. Germline CDR1 MNHEY, CDR2 SMNVEV (reference sequence). The CDR3 DNA sequence: TGTGCCAGCAGCCAAACAGGGAACACTGAAGCTTTCTTT. It yields the protein CASSQTGNTEAFF.

This chain joins TRBV3-1 (or the pseudogene TRBV3-2) and TRBJ1-1; a weak D match, TRBD1 (6 bases). The length of the CDR3 is 11 residues. V shed 5 bases and J shed 9 bases, with 10 bases lying between them. Germline V gene data show CDR1 as LGHDT and CDR2 as YNNKEL (reference sequence). Here the CDR3 reads CASSSDRKAFF. The CDR3 nucleotides read TGTGCCAGCAGCAGCGACAGGAAAGCTTTCTTT.

This clone was counted a single time. The chain's CDR3 is CASSLAQGVATDTQYF. The CDR3 region has the DNA TGTGCCAGCAGCTTGGCCCAAGGGGTCGCCACAGATACGCAGTATTTT. The chain joins TRBV5-8 to TRBJ2-3; weak D call: TRBD1 (5 bases). With 0 bases removed from V and 2 bases from J, the gap between germline ends came to 13 bases. Germline CDR1 reads SGHTS; CDR2 reads YDEGEE. The CDR3 consists of 16 residues.

The chain links TRBV5-1 to TRBJ2-1; maybe TRBD1 (6 bases). Germline V gene data show CDR1 as SGHRS and CDR2 as YFSETQ. This CDR3 spans 16 amino acids. V dropped 3 bases and J dropped 0 bases, with 13 bases sitting between them. CDR3 sequence reads: CASSSRQASSYNEQFF. In nucleotides, the CDR3 is TGCGCCAGCAGCTCAAGACAGGCGAGCTCCTACAATGAGCAGTTCTTC.

The chain links TRBV28 to TRBJ1-2; TRBD1 agrees at 9 bases. The V and J ends lost 6 bases and 7 bases, in that order; junction bases with no gene match: 9. Germline V gives CDR1 MDHEN, CDR2 SYDVKM. The CDR3 spans 14 residues. CDR3 DNA sequence: TGTGCCAGCAGGGGGACAGGGACAACCTTTGGCTACACCTTC. Translation: CASRGTGTTFGYTF.

The rearrangement uses TRBV11-3 and TRBJ2-1; D is perhaps TRBD1 (6 bases). The V and J ends lost 5 bases and 2 bases respectively, with 19 bases between them. CDR3 length equals 17 residues. The germline CDR1 and CDR2 sequences are SGHNT and YENEEA. CDR3 in DNA: TGTGCCAGCAGCGACAGGTGGGGGAGATCGACCTACAATGAGCAGTTCTTC. It specifies CASSDRWGRSTYNEQFF.

This clone was recorded only once. The sample carries other DNA sequences with the same CDR3. The J gene is TRBJ2-7, the V gene TRBV7-2; D is uncertain. Trimming took 0 bases from V and 7 from J, leaving 4 bases between them. CDR3 size: 11 residues. The germline V gene has CDR1 SGHTA and CDR2 FQGNSA. For the CDR3, the DNA is TGTGCCAGCAGCTTAGCCGGGGAGCAGTACTTC. Translation: CASSLAGEQYF.

The gene calls are TRBV6-5 and TRBJ1-1; tentatively, D is TRBD1 (6 bases). This CDR3 region has 15 residues. The germline CDR1 and CDR2 sequences are MNHEY and SVGAGI. Trimming stripped 8 bases from V and 0 bases from J, with 16 bases between. The CDR3 DNA is TGTGCCAGCGCCCTGGGGGGGCGCCTGAACACTGAAGCTTTCTTT. It yields the protein CASALGGRLNTEAFF.

J is TRBJ2-7 and V is TRBV19, with D possibly being TRBD2 (5 bases). Trimming took 4 bases from V and 3 from J, leaving 19 bases between them. This CDR3 comprises 16 residues. Germline CDR1 reads LNHDA; CDR2 reads SQIVND (reference sequence). CDR3 sequence reads: CASSRTGRLGSYEQYF. In DNA form, the CDR3 reads TGTGCCAGTAGTAGAACCGGACGCCTTGGGAGCTACGAGCAGTACTTC.

The V and J genes are TRBV4-1 and TRBJ1-3; TRBD1 might be the D (5 bases). The germline CDR1 and CDR2 sequences are MGHRA and YSYEKL. Trimming took 4 bases from V and 2 from J, leaving 15 bases between them. CDR3 length equals 16 residues. The CDR3, as DNA: TGCGCCAGCAGCCGCCTATTAGGGGAAGCTGGAAACACCATATATTTT. It is translated as CASSRLLGEAGNTIYF.

V usage is TRBV19 and J usage is TRBJ1-4; 7 positions match TRBD1. The CDR3 extends over 15 amino acids. V was pared by 5 bases and J by 7 bases, with 10 bases of the junction left unmatched. Germline V gene data show CDR1 as LNHDA and CDR2 as SQIVND (reference sequence). The CDR3: CASSLKGARGEKLFF. In nucleotides, the CDR3 is TGTGCCAGTAGTCTCAAGGGGGCGCGCGGTGAAAAACTGTTTTTT.

This clone was seen a single time. The CDR3 region is CASSRPGETQYF. For the CDR3, the DNA is TGTGCCAGCTCCCGTCCCGGAGAGACCCAGTACTTC. V is TRBV7-8 and J is TRBJ2-5, with no clear D. The CDR3 is 12 residues long. Germline V lookup: CDR1 SGHVS, CDR2 FQNEAQ. V was trimmed by 8 bases and J by 4 bases, leaving 11 bases between them.

This chain uses TRBV5-1 with TRBJ2-7; TRBD1 might be the D (5 bases). V was clipped by 0 bases and J by 4 bases, with 8 bases between them. CDR1 and CDR2 from the germline V gene are SGHRS and YFSETQ. This CDR3 contains 13 residues. The CDR3 DNA reads TGCGCCAGCAGCTTGGGACAGATATACGAGCAGTACTTC. It specifies CASSLGQIYEQYF.